This T cell receptor (beta chain) was documented in a study of blood T cell repertoires in COVID-19. Measured with immunoSEQ multiplex PCR; TCRdb has only the in-frame clones, and not every one. The sample includes 100,000 or so clones, around 74% of them seen just once. This CDR3 region has 12 residues. CDR1 is MNHEY and CDR2 is SVGEGT in the germline V gene. Trimming left V 6 bases short and J 7 bases short, with 12 bases between. The genes are TRBV6-2 or TRBV6-3 and TRBJ1-2; D uncertain. Sequenced: peripheral blood. This receptor was obtained from a woman in her 70s with acute or convalescent COVID-19. The CDR3 DNA sequence: TGTGCCAGCAGCCCGGCTGCGGGTGGCTACACCTTC. It codes for CASSPAAGGYTF.